The clone carrying this T cell receptor (beta chain) was picked up a small number of times. RNA transcripts were the template for amplifying TCR beta CDR3 regions. In the first-round RT-PCR of the TCR CDR3, the HTBI primer set was used. Each CDR3 protein gets one entry after TCRdb re-called the multiplex PCR reads with MiXCR. The profile shows about 680,000 distinct CDR3 sequences, approximately 40% of them singletons. The sample is drawn from a study of T cells in Graves' hyperthyroidism and ophthalmopathy. Study overall: Before any treatment, at initial diagnosis, peripheral blood was collected.

The authors deemed Graves' hyperthyroidism stable absent ophthalmopathy progression within 18 months. Germline V gene lookup returns CDR1 LNHDA and CDR2 SQIVND (reference sequence). This CDR3 has 17 amino acids. The germline V and J ends were trimmed by 4 bases and 4 bases, with 20 bases remaining between them. Specimen: blood. The sequence derives from a woman aged 40-49 years with Graves' hyperthyroidism. The chain couples TRBV19 to TRBJ1-5, with TRBD1 as a possible D gene (5 bases). Here the CDR3 DNA reads TGTGCCAGTAGTACGGCAGGGCCTCAATACCCTAATCAGCCCCAGCATTTT. Translating gives CASSTAGPQYPNQPQHF.